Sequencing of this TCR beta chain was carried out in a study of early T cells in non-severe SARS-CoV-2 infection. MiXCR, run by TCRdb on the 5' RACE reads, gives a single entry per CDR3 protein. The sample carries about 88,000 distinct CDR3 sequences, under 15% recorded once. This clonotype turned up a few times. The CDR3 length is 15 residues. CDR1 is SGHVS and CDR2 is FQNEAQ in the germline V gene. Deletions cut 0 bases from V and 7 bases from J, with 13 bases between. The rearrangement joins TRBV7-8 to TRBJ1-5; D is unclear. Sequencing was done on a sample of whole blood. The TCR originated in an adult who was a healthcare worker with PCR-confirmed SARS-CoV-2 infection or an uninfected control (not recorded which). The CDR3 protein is CASSLASTRLQPQHF. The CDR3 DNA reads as TGTGCCAGCAGCTTAGCTTCTACGAGGCTGCAGCCCCAGCATTTT.